The T cell receptor beta chain under discussion was sequenced for a study of CD8 T cells in ankylosing spondylitis. Per the germline V gene, CDR1 is MNHNS and CDR2 is SASEGT. The CDR3 runs 13 residues. Trimming removed 5 bases from V and 15 bases from J, with 17 bases in between. TCRdb reanalysed the 5' RACE reads using MiXCR and keeps one entry per CDR3 protein. The sample holds approximately 200,000 distinct CDR3 sequences, 9.5% to 15% seen once. This clonotype occurred many times. This receptor was obtained from a male donor with ankylosing spondylitis or in good health (not recorded which). The V gene is TRBV6-1, the J gene TRBJ1-6; a weak D match, TRBD1 (5 bases). Sequencing was performed on blood, either unsorted or a sorted T cell fraction (not recorded which). DNA for the CDR3: TGTGCCAGCAGTCGGCCCGGGACCCTTCTCCTCCACTTT. Its protein product is CASSRPGTLLLHF.